One and the same sample provided the 17 T cell receptor beta chains below, sequenced in a study of blood T cell repertoires in COVID-19. Profiled with immunoSEQ multiplex PCR; TCRdb holds only in-frame clones, not every one. The sample contains about 190,000 clones, 75% to 90% of which appear only once. Sequencing used peripheral blood. The receptors here all came from a young man with acute or convalescent COVID-19.

V usage is TRBV27 and J usage is TRBJ1-1; TRBD1 matches 7 bases. CDR3 length equals 15 residues. With 4 bases clipped from V and 3 bases from J, the junction kept 8 bases outside the gene matches. CDR1 is MNHEY and CDR2 is SMNVEV in the germline V gene (reference sequence). CDR3 coding DNA: TGTGCCAGCAGTTCTCGGACAGGAAGGGACACTGAAGCTTTCTTT. Its protein product is CASSSRTGRDTEAFF.

V is TRBV5-1 and J is TRBJ1-1; D might be TRBD1 (6 bases). This CDR3 has 16 residues. The ends were cut back, 1 base at V and 0 bases at J, with 13 bases in the middle. Germline V gives CDR1 SGHRS, CDR2 YFSETQ. For the CDR3, the DNA is TGCGCCAGCAGCTTGACCTACAGGGAGATGAACACTGAAGCTTTCTTT. Translation: CASSLTYREMNTEAFF.

This clone has a single count. The chain employs TRBV18 and TRBJ2-6; 7 bases are shared with TRBD1. J was trimmed by 2 bases and V by 6 bases; bases with no gene match: 4. The germline CDR1 and CDR2 sequences are KGHSH and LQKENI. The CDR3 extends over 15 amino acids. DNA of the CDR3: TGTGCCAGCTCCAAAGACAGGGCTGGGGCCAACGTCCTGACTTTC. Amino acid sequence: CASSKDRAGANVLTF.

The chain recombines TRBV9 with TRBJ1-1, with 7 bases identical to TRBD1. CDR1 and CDR2 from the germline V gene are SGDLS and YYNGEE. This CDR3 spans 15 amino acids. Losses at the gene ends were 0 bases for V and 5 bases for J; bases not matched to a gene: 7. CDR3 sequence reads: CASSVGPGGYTEAFF. For the CDR3, the DNA is TGTGCCAGCAGCGTAGGTCCAGGGGGATATACTGAAGCTTTCTTT.

The rearrangement uses TRBV12-3 or TRBV12-4 and TRBJ2-5; weak D call: TRBD2 (6 bases). This CDR3 region has 11 residues. V lost 5 bases to trimming and J lost 13 bases, with 14 bases between them. DNA for the CDR3: TGTGCCAGCAGTATTTCCCGGGGAGGGTACTTC. This encodes CASSISRGGYF.

This chain joins TRBV6-5 and TRBJ1-5; 9 positions match TRBD1. J was trimmed by 7 bases and V by 4 bases; bases with no gene match: 8. The CDR3 totals 15 residues. Germline V gene sequence: CDR1 MNHEY, CDR2 SVGAGI. In nucleotides, the CDR3 is TGTGCCAGCAGTTTAACAGGGGGCATGAGGCAGCCCCAGCATTTT. As protein: CASSLTGGMRQPQHF.

The chain carries TRBV19 and TRBJ2-2; 10 bases map to TRBD2. Germline V CDR1 and CDR2: LNHDA, SQIVND (reference sequence). Germline trimming cut 7 bases from V and 6 bases from J; bases unmatched to any gene: 14. CDR3 length equals 17 residues. The CDR3 DNA sequence: TGTGCCAGTACCCCTTCCTACCTAGCGGGGGAGGCCGGGGAGCTGTTTTTT. It yields the protein CASTPSYLAGEAGELFF.

The rearrangement uses TRBV6-5 and TRBJ1-6; TRBD1 agrees at 7 bases. V was pared by 6 bases and J by 5 bases, with 4 bases of the junction left unmatched. Germline V gives CDR1 MNHEY, CDR2 SVGAGI. CDR3 length equals 14 residues. CDR3 bases: TGTGCCAGCAGCAGACAGGGAAATAATTCACCCCTCCACTTT. Its protein product is CASSRQGNNSPLHF.

The rearrangement uses TRBV28 and TRBJ2-3, with a weak D call TRBD1 (5 bases). Germline V lookup: CDR1 MDHEN, CDR2 SYDVKM. Trimming stripped 7 bases from V and 4 bases from J, with 9 bases between. This CDR3 has 12 amino acids. The CDR3: CASTTGPDTQYF. CDR3 sequence (DNA): TGTGCCAGCACCACAGGTCCAGATACGCAGTATTTT.

The chain employs TRBV2 and TRBJ2-7; TRBD1 aligns across 7 bases. The CDR3 sequence is 13 residues long. Germline CDR1 is SNHLY and CDR2 is FYNNEI. Trimming cost V 7 bases and J 3 bases; bases outside gene matches: 6. CDR3 sequence reads: CASIRDRNYEQYF. In DNA, the CDR3 is TGTGCCAGCATTCGGGACAGAAACTACGAGCAGTACTTC. Combining the CDR3 with reference TRBV2 and TRBJ2-7 gives the whole variable domain EPEVTQTPSHQVTQMGQEVILRCVPISNHLYFYWYRQILGQKVEFLVSFYNNEISEKSEIFDDQFSVERPDGSNFTLKIRSTKLEDSAMYFCASIRDRNYEQYFGPGTRLTVT.

This clone came up once. The genes are TRBV6-5 and TRBJ1-3; no firm D call. V was trimmed by 6 bases and J by 0 bases, leaving 12 bases between them. There are 15 residues in the CDR3. Per the germline V gene, CDR1 is MNHEY and CDR2 is SVGAGI. DNA for the CDR3: TGTGCCAGCAGAAACGCCTATTACTCTGGAAACACCATATATTTT. This sequence encodes CASRNAYYSGNTIYF.

This clone was seen once. The rearrangement uses TRBV27 and TRBJ2-5; the match to TRBD1 covers 8 bases. V dropped 0 bases and J dropped 5; count of bases not matched to a gene: 8. Per germline, CDR1 MNHEY and CDR2 SMNVEV (reference sequence). The CDR3 is 16 amino acids. CDR3 sequence: CASSLSLTGGWETQYF. DNA for the CDR3: TGTGCCAGCAGTTTATCCCTAACAGGGGGGTGGGAGACCCAGTACTTC.

The chain combines TRBV6-6 with TRBJ1-1; D gene unclear. Trimming took 8 bases from V and 1 from J, leaving 14 bases between them. The CDR3 length is 14 residues. CDR1 is MNHNY, CDR2 SVGAGI, per germline (reference sequence). The CDR3 DNA reads as TGTGCCAGCCGATTAGAACCTTCGAACACTGAAGCTTTCTTT. Its protein is CASRLEPSNTEAFF.

The V call is TRBV6-1, the J call TRBJ1-1, with D perhaps TRBD1 (6 bases). This CDR3 is 18 amino acids long. Germline assignment: CDR1 MNHNS and CDR2 SASEGT. Trimming removed 0 bases from V and 3 bases from J, with 20 bases in between. CDR3 residues: CASSEAWGGASLDTEAFF. For the CDR3, the DNA is TGTGCCAGCAGTGAAGCGTGGGGGGGGGCCTCACTGGACACTGAAGCTTTCTTT.

The CDR3 spells CASSSDIFGTEAFF. In nucleotides, the CDR3 is TGTGCCAGCAGCTCCGACATATTTGGAACTGAAGCTTTCTTT. V and J are TRBV7-9 and TRBJ1-1; D remains unclear. Germline-derived CDR1 and CDR2 are SEHNR and FQNEAQ (reference sequence). This CDR3 is 14 amino acids long. V lost 4 bases, J lost 5 bases, and 14 bases lay in between.

The chain joins TRBV2 to TRBJ1-1, with no clear D. Germline CDR1 is SNHLY and CDR2 is FYNNEI. The CDR3 covers 11 residues. With 7 bases removed from V and 3 bases from J, the gap between germline ends came to 6 bases. The CDR3 here is CASTRDTEAFF. CDR3 bases: TGTGCCAGCACCCGAGACACTGAAGCTTTCTTT.

The CDR3 here is CSAGLAGGSYNEQFF. CDR3 nucleotide sequence: TGCAGCGCGGGACTAGCGGGAGGGTCCTACAATGAGCAGTTCTTC. This rearrangement joins TRBV29-1 to TRBJ2-1; 16 bases are a match to TRBD2. CDR3 length: 15 amino acids. V lost 7 bases to trimming and J lost 1 base; unmatched junction nucleotides: 1. From germline, CDR1 is SQVTM and CDR2 ANQGSEA.